This TCR beta chain was identified during a study of shared T cell receptors in the human thymus. Assay used: immunoSEQ multiplex PCR; TCRdb lists only in-frame clones, some missing. The table lists approximately 580,000 clones, roughly 74% of them singletons. Germline CDR1 SGHNT, CDR2 YYREEE (reference sequence). V lost 4 bases, J lost 3 bases, and 7 bases lay in between. CDR3 length: 13 amino acids. This clone turned up a few times. This same sample was also taken into another study, of human thymus T cells. Per that study: Healthy Finnish infants undergoing corrective surgery for congenital heart defects provided the donor material. It was from resections taken during corrective heart surgery that the thymus tissue came. Thymic and blood repertoires appeared to display a bias in their usage of V and J genes.

The clonotype originates from a boy under two years old with a congenital heart defect. This chain connects TRBV5-4 to TRBJ2-2; weak D call: TRBD2 (5 bases). The material sequenced was thymocytes. The CDR3 loop reads CASSLDYTGELFF. The CDR3 DNA is TGTGCCAGCAGCCTGGACTACACCGGGGAGCTGTTTTTT.